This T cell receptor beta chain appears in the sequencing data of a study of post-analysis software for immune sequencing data. This clonotype has only a few counts. As yet, its antigen is unknown. Germline CDR1 and CDR2: LGHNA and YNFKEQ. The CDR3 totals 15 residues. V was pared by 1 base and J by 5 bases, with 4 bases of the junction left unmatched. Study results and limitations: The F measure placed samples prepared in the same batch into strongly shared clusters. TRBV segments more frequent in patients than in controls numbered roughly 5 and included TRBV5-6, TRBV5-1 and TRBV20-1.

Researchers reported that TCR beta cDNA libraries carried unique molecular identifiers. In TCRdb, the PCR reads were re-called with MiXCR into one record per CDR3 protein. The sample carries roughly 540,000 distinct CDR3 sequences, roughly 34% recorded once. The material sequenced was blood. The V and J genes are TRBV4-2 and TRBJ1-2; 10 nucleotides match TRBD1. The receptor was isolated from a girl aged 2 to 17 with multiple sclerosis. The CDR3 here is CASSQATGGLYGYTF. The CDR3 DNA is TGTGCCAGCAGCCAAGCGACAGGGGGCTTGTATGGCTACACCTTC.